These T cell receptor beta chains were read from a single sample in a study of cytomegalovirus exposure and HLA in healthy donors. Here immunoSEQ multiplex PCR was the method, and the copy in TCRdb shows in-frame clones only, minus some. This sample has about 140,000 clones, with around 80% found just once. Material for sequencing was PBMCs. The source is a man younger than 45 in good health and CMV-seronegative. The CDR3 runs from the conserved cysteine through the conserved F or W. Fields, in order: clone size, D gene, V gene, J gene, CDR3 protein, CDR3 DNA. The D gene is left open where the match is weak. Not every row has a clone size; where given, it reads once, few, many or a size class.

.	TRBD1	TRBV9	TRBJ2-3	CASSVIPGGTDTQYF	TGTGCCAGCAGCGTTATACCAGGGGGTACAGATACGCAGTATTTT
.	.	TRBV2	TRBJ2-1	CASRERNEQFF	TGTGCCAGCAGGGAGCGCAATGAGCAGTTCTTC
once	TRBD2	TRBV9	TRBJ2-3	CASSGGGTSDTQYF	TGTGCCAGCAGTGGGGGTGGGACTAGCGATACGCAGTATTTT
.	TRBD2	TRBV4-2	TRBJ2-1	CASSPTSGSPMGSYNEQFF	TGTGCCAGCAGCCCGACTAGCGGGAGCCCGATGGGGTCCTACAATGAGCAGTTCTTC
.	.	TRBV10-3	TRBJ1-5	CAISESSRPGAIQPQHF	TGTGCCATCAGTGAATCCTCTCGGCCAGGGGCTATTCAGCCCCAGCATTTT
.	TRBD2	TRBV6-1	TRBJ2-7	CASTTGTSRGYEQYF	TGTGCCAGCACCACCGGGACTAGCCGTGGGTACGAGCAGTACTTC
.	.	TRBV5-1	TRBJ2-5	CASSPRQTAETQYF	TGCGCCAGCAGCCCAAGACAGACCGCGGAGACCCAGTACTTC
.	.	TRBV5-1	TRBJ2-7	CASSLGQQDEQYF	TGCGCCAGCAGCTTGGGACAGCAAGACGAGCAGTACTTC
few	.	TRBV7-9	TRBJ2-3	CASSPDYREQYF	TGTGCCAGCAGCCCGGACTACCGGGAACAGTATTTT
.	.	TRBV9	TRBJ1-3	CASSLRGALGNTIYF	TGTGCCAGCAGCCTGCGGGGGGCGCTTGGAAACACCATATATTTT
.	TRBD2	TRBV7-8	TRBJ2-7	CASSLVGTSGRARSYEQYF	TGTGCCAGCAGCTTAGTGGGGACTAGCGGGAGGGCCCGGTCCTACGAGCAGTACTTC
.	TRBD2	TRBV5-6	TRBJ2-5	CASSLRLAGGETQYF	TGTGCCAGCAGCCTGAGACTAGCGGGAGGAGAGACCCAGTACTTC
.	TRBD2	TRBV6-4	TRBJ2-2	CASSPTAGGPTGELFF	TGTGCCAGCAGCCCTACAGCGGGAGGGCCAACCGGGGAGCTGTTTTTT
.	TRBD2	TRBV18	TRBJ2-4	CASSKRRGDKNIQYF	TGTGCCAGCTCTAAACGCCGGGGGGACAAAAACATTCAGTACTTC
.	TRBD2	TRBV5-6	TRBJ2-7	CASRREGLAYEQYF	TGTGCCAGCAGGAGGGAGGGACTAGCCTACGAGCAGTACTTC
.	.	TRBV28	TRBJ2-1	CASSLGQASYNEQFF	TGTGCCAGCAGTTTGGGGCAGGCGTCCTACAATGAGCAGTTCTTC
.	.	TRBV5-1	TRBJ2-7	CASSASPGSWYEQYF	TGCGCCAGCAGCGCCTCTCCCGGGAGTTGGTACGAGCAGTACTTC
.	.	TRBV20-1	TRBJ1-1	CSARGGAEAFF	TGCAGTGCTCGCGGGGGAGCTGAAGCTTTCTTT
.	TRBD1	TRBV5-1	TRBJ2-2	CASSLDRGDTGELFF	TGCGCCAGCAGCTTGGACAGGGGAGACACCGGGGAGCTGTTTTTT
once	.	TRBV19	TRBJ1-5	CASQGRFYSNQPQHF	TGTGCCAGCCAGGGCCGATTTTATAGCAATCAGCCCCAGCATTTT
.	TRBD2	TRBV11-2	TRBJ2-7	CASTSSGAPYEQYF	TGTGCCAGCACCAGTAGCGGGGCCCCCTACGAGCAGTACTTC
once	.	TRBV27	TRBJ2-2	CASAPPGRNTGELFF	TGTGCCAGCGCCCCGCCGGGGAGAAACACCGGGGAGCTGTTTTTT
.	TRBD2	TRBV10-3	TRBJ2-1	CATGLAGPPEQFF	TGTGCCACCGGACTAGCGGGGCCCCCAGAGCAGTTCTTC
.	TRBD2	TRBV28	TRBJ2-3	CASSLSRTSGSFADTQYF	TGTGCCAGCAGTTTGTCCCGGACTAGCGGGAGTTTCGCAGATACGCAGTATTTT
.	.	TRBV7-6	TRBJ2-7	CASSPPQAGISYEQYF	TGTGCCAGCAGCCCTCCTCAGGCGGGAATCTCCTACGAGCAGTACTTC
.	TRBD2	TRBV27	TRBJ2-5	CATTPAGGSETQYF	TGTGCCACCACCCCAGCGGGAGGTAGTGAGACCCAGTACTTC
once	.	TRBV18	TRBJ1-4	CASSPIWTYREKLFF	TGTGCCAGCTCACCAATATGGACATATCGTGAAAAACTGTTTTTT
.	TRBD2	TRBV5-6	TRBJ2-1	CASSPGLVNNEQFF	TGTGCCAGCAGCCCCGGACTAGTGAACAATGAGCAGTTCTTC
few	TRBD1	TRBV6-5	TRBJ1-1	CASSRQTGRTEAFF	TGTGCCAGCAGCCGGCAGACAGGGAGAACTGAAGCTTTCTTT
.	.	TRBV6-5	TRBJ1-1	CASSRGTNTEAFF	TGTGCCAGCAGCAGGGGAACGAACACTGAAGCTTTCTTT
.	.	TRBV6-6	TRBJ2-7	CASTLQGGNEQYF	TGTGCCAGCACCCTCCAGGGGGGCAACGAGCAGTACTTC
.	TRBD2	TRBV7-6	TRBJ2-2	CASQRGANTGELFF	TGTGCCAGCCAACGGGGGGCGAACACCGGGGAGCTGTTTTTT
.	.	TRBV19	TRBJ1-4	CASSIRQNSDEKLFF	TGTGCCAGTAGTATAAGACAGAACTCCGATGAAAAACTGTTTTTT
.	.	TRBV27	TRBJ1-2	CASSSSLGGAWGYTF	TGTGCCAGCAGTTCCTCCCTGGGGGGGGCGTGGGGCTACACCTTC
.	TRBD1	TRBV5-1	TRBJ1-3	CASSPGQGATGNTIYF	TGCGCCAGCAGCCCGGGACAGGGGGCTACTGGAAACACCATATATTTT
.	.	TRBV27	TRBJ1-1	CASSRRGGLTEAFF	TGTGCCAGCAGCCGAAGGGGGGGGTTGACTGAAGCTTTCTTT
.	TRBD1	TRBV29-1	TRBJ2-1	CSVDRTGDEQFF	TGCAGCGTTGACCGGACAGGGGATGAGCAGTTCTTC
.	.	TRBV15	TRBJ1-3	CATSAGTDGGNTIYF	TGTGCCACCAGCGCGGGGACGGATGGTGGAAACACCATATATTTT
.	TRBD2	TRBV4-1	TRBJ2-1	CASSQDAGLAFYNEQFF	TGCGCCAGCAGCCAAGATGCGGGACTAGCGTTCTACAATGAGCAGTTCTTC
.	.	TRBV19	TRBJ2-2	CASRGLAANTGELFF	TGTGCCAGTAGGGGTCTAGCAGCGAACACCGGGGAGCTGTTTTTT
.	.	TRBV27	TRBJ2-1	CASSVDLRLPQFF	TGTGCCAGCAGTGTCGACTTAAGACTTCCGCAGTTCTTC
.	TRBD1	TRBV11-3	TRBJ1-1	CASSPDRGRTEAFF	TGTGCCAGCAGCCCGGACAGGGGGCGGACTGAAGCTTTCTTT
.	.	TRBV5-4	TRBJ1-2	CASSLIGDYGYTF	TGTGCCAGCAGCTTAATAGGGGACTATGGCTACACCTTC
.	TRBD2	TRBV5-1	TRBJ2-7	CASSSLSPSSGVWDEQYF	TGCGCCAGCAGCTCCCTTTCCCCTTCTAGCGGGGTTTGGGACGAGCAGTACTTC
once	TRBD2	TRBV13	TRBJ2-5	CASSFPGRESLYF	TGTGCCAGCAGCTTCCCCGGGCGGGAGAGTTTGTACTTC
.	TRBD2	TRBV28	TRBJ2-2	CASRTSGTTGELFF	TGTGCCAGTAGGACTAGCGGGACCACCGGGGAGCTGTTTTTT